Listed below are T cell receptor beta chains from one sample, sequenced in a study of blood T cells in healthy people across ages. TCRdb reprocessed the 5' RACE reads with MiXCR, giving one entry per CDR3 protein. The table includes about 1.4 million distinct CDR3 sequences, approximately 59% detected once. Sequencing used blood. The receptors here all came from a man aged 18 to 30 in good health. The CDR3 runs from the conserved cysteine through the conserved F or W. The order of the fields is V gene, D gene, J gene, clone size, CDR3 protein, CDR3 DNA. D genes are given only for firm matches. Clone size, where shown, is once, few, many, or a class for clones that have expanded.

TRBV4-1	TRBD2	TRBJ2-7	few	CASSQGGGRAYEQYF	TGCGCCAGCAGCCAAGGGGGCGGGAGGGCCTACGAGCAGTACTTC
TRBV7-2	-	TRBJ2-7	-	CASSLEPRSYEQYF	TGTGCCAGCAGCTTAGAGCCGCGCTCCTACGAGCAGTACTTC
TRBV6-1	-	TRBJ2-3	-	CASSEGGLGLDTQYF	TGTGCCAGCAGTGAAGGGGGACTGGGGCTGGATACGCAGTATTTT
TRBV4-1	-	TRBJ1-2	-	CASSPPGGGVINYGYTF	TGCGCCAGCAGCCCCCCTGGGGGAGGGGTAATCAACTATGGCTACACCTTC
TRBV27	-	TRBJ2-7	-	CASNPSWGNEQYF	TGTGCCAGCAATCCCTCCTGGGGCAATGAGCAGTACTTC
TRBV5-6	TRBD1	TRBJ1-1	few	CASSSTHMGQEAFF	TGTGCCAGCAGCTCTACCCATATGGGACAGGAAGCTTTCTTT
TRBV5-1	-	TRBJ1-4	-	CASSRDSDNEKLFF	TGCGCCAGCAGCCGAGACAGCGATAATGAAAAACTGTTTTTT
TRBV27	-	TRBJ2-7	-	CASALSRGFDEQYF	TGTGCCAGCGCCCTCAGCCGGGGTTTTGACGAGCAGTACTTC
TRBV11-2	-	TRBJ1-1	-	CASSLDGIGRVNTEAFF	TGTGCCAGCAGCTTAGATGGTATCGGCAGGGTGAACACTGAAGCTTTCTTT
TRBV7-9	-	TRBJ1-1	once	CASSSVGGLTEAFF	TGTGCCAGCAGCTCGGTAGGAGGGCTTACTGAAGCTTTCTTT
TRBV14	TRBD1	TRBJ1-1	-	CASSHFEGADTEAFF	TGTGCCAGCAGCCACTTCGAGGGGGCCGACACTGAAGCTTTCTTT
TRBV3-1	-	TRBJ2-1	-	CASSQGGRVSYNEQFF	TGTGCCAGCAGCCAAGGAGGACGAGTATCCTACAATGAGCAGTTCTTC
TRBV10-3	-	TRBJ2-7	-	CAISVIASHVSSYEQYF	TGTGCCATCAGTGTTATTGCCTCACACGTGAGCTCCTACGAGCAGTACTTC
TRBV2	TRBD2	TRBJ2-3	-	CASERTGGQYF	TGTGCCAGCGAGAGGACGGGAGGGCAGTATTTT
TRBV28	TRBD2	TRBJ2-3	-	CASNGGAGTDTQYF	TGTGCCAGCAACGGGGGGGCGGGCACAGATACGCAGTATTTT
TRBV27	-	TRBJ2-1	few	CASSLVGGPSYNEQFF	TGTGCCAGCAGTTTAGTGGGGGGGCCCTCCTACAATGAGCAGTTCTTC
TRBV4-2	-	TRBJ1-5	-	CASSQGGVSQPQHF	TGTGCCAGCAGCCAAGGGGGGGTAAGTCAGCCCCAGCATTTT
TRBV12-3/TRBV12-4	TRBD1	TRBJ2-2	-	CASSLSGQGAGELFF	TGTGCCAGCAGTTTATCCGGACAGGGGGCCGGGGAGCTGTTTTTT
TRBV29-1	TRBD1	TRBJ1-2	-	CSVESMDRDDYGYTF	TGCAGCGTTGAGTCGATGGACAGGGATGACTATGGCTACACCTTC
TRBV11-2	TRBD2	TRBJ2-3	-	CASSLDLRTSGATDTQYF	TGTGCCAGCAGCTTAGATCTGAGGACTAGCGGGGCCACAGATACGCAGTATTTT
TRBV7-6	-	TRBJ1-2	-	CASSLGSGRDEYGYTF	TGTGCCAGCAGTTTAGGGTCCGGCCGGGATGAATATGGCTACACCTTC
TRBV20-1	TRBD1	TRBJ2-5	-	CSARESLGGRGRKQYF	TGCAGTGCTAGAGAGTCCCTAGGGGGCAGGGGAAGGAAGCAGTACTTC